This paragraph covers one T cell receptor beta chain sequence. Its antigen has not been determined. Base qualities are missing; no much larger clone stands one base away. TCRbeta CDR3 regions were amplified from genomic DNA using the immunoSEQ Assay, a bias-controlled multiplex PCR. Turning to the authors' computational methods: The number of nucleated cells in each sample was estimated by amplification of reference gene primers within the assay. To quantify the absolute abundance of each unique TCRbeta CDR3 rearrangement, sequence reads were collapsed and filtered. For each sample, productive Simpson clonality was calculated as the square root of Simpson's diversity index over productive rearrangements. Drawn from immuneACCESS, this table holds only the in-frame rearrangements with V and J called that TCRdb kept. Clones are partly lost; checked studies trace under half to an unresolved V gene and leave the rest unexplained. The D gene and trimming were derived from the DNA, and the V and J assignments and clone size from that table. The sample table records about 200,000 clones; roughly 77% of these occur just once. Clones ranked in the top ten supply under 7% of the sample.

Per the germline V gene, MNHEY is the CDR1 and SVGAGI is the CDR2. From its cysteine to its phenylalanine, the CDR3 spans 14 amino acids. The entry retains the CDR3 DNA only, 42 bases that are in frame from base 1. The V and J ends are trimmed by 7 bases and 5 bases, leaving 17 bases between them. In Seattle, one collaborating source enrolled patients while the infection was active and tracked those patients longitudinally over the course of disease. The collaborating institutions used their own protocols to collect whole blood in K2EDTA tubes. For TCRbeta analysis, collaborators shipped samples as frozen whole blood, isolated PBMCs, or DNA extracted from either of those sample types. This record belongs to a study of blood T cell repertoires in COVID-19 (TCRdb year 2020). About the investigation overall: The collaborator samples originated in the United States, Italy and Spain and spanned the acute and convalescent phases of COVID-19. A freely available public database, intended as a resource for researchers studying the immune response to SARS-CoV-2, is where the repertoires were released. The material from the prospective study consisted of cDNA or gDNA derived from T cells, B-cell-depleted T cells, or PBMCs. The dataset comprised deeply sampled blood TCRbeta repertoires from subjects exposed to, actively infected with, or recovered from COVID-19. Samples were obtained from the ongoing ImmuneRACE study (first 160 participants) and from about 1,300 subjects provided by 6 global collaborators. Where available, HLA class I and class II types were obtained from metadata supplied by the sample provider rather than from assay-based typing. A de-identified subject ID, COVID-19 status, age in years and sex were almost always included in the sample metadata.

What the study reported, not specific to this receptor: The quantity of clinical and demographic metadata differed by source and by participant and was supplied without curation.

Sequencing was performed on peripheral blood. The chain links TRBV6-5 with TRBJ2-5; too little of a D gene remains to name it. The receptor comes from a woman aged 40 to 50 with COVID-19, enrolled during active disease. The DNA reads TGTGCCAGCACCGCTAGAAGTGTTCTGGAGACCCAGTACTTC. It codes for CASTARSVLETQYF.